The source of this T cell receptor (beta chain) is a study of metastatic and nonmetastatic thyroid tumors. In the study overall: Repertoires of blood and of tissue (tumor or nodule) from malignant and benign thyroid patients were compared. Findings of the study overall: TCR beta diversity was reportedly significantly higher in malignant thyroid tumors than benign nodules, in blood and tumor.

This clone was seen more than once but under ten times. The target antigen is unknown. Original processing methods: CDR3 was compared across clinicopathological groups, and the resulting differences were used to build a distant-metastasis classifier for papillary thyroid cancer. With MiXCR, TCRdb called clones anew from the PCR reads. None of the V and J calls come from the authors' own analysis; TCRdb made them. The sample consists of roughly 59,000 clones, 15% to 20% of them appearing once. The CDR3 is made up of 14 amino acids. Germline loops: CDR1 WSHSY, CDR2 SAAADI. Unmatched junction bases numbered 5, after V lost 7 bases and J lost 3 bases. Thyroid surgery was preceded by no treatment in any patient.

V usage is TRBV10-2 and J usage is TRBJ2-7; 11 positions agree with TRBD2. The sequenced sample consisted of blood. The clonotype originates from a male donor with papillary thyroid cancer or a benign thyroid nodule (not recorded which). Some clones in this sample may be carry-over from other donors' samples. DNA of the CDR3: TGCGCCAGCACCCGACTAGCGGGGAGCTACGAGCAGTACTTC. Translation gives CASTRLAGSYEQYF.